Following are 20 T cell receptor beta chains from one sample sequenced in a study of CD8 T cells in ankylosing spondylitis. Study-wide results and caveats: Roughly eight highly homologous variants made up a TCR beta motif that seemed to typify ankylosing spondylitis blood.

Using its own MiXCR run on the 5' RACE reads, TCRdb lists one record per CDR3 protein. The data hold about 800,000 distinct CDR3 sequences, with 12% observed a single time. No antigen is known for these receptors. Sequenced input: blood, either unsorted or a sorted T cell fraction (not recorded which). All receptors derive from a male donor with ankylosing spondylitis.

This clonotype has ten or more counts. This chain connects TRBV29-1 to TRBJ2-4; no clear D gene. Germline lookup yields CDR1 SQVTM and CDR2 ANQGSEA. CDR3 length equals 14 residues. The V and J ends lost 4 bases and 0 bases respectively, with 10 bases between them. This CDR3 reads CSVVEQLAKNIQYF. Written as DNA, the CDR3 is TGCAGCGTTGTGGAGCAACTAGCCAAAAACATTCAGTACTTC. The full variable domain, completed using reference TRBV29-1 and TRBJ2-4, is SAVISQKPSRDICQRGTSLTIQCQVDSQVTMMFWYRQQPGQSLTLIATANQGSEATYESGFVIDKFPISRPNLTFSTLTVSNMSPEDSSIYLCSVVEQLAKNIQYFGAGTRLSVL.

The rearrangement joins TRBV27 to TRBJ2-6; D is uncertain. The V end lost 1 base, the J end lost 4 bases, and 8 bases lay between the germline ends. The length of the CDR3 is 15 residues. Looked up from germline, CDR1 is MNHEY and CDR2 is SMNVEV (reference sequence). The CDR3 bases are TGTGCCAGCAGTTTATTAGGGCGCGGGGCCAACGTCCTGACTTTC. Residues: CASSLLGRGANVLTF.

This clonotype was detected many times. V and J are TRBV20-1 and TRBJ1-1, with D hard to call. Germline values: CDR1 DFQATT, CDR2 SNEGSKA (reference sequence). Trimming pared 6 bases from V and 2 bases from J, leaving 13 bases between. The CDR3 contains 13 residues. CDR3 residues: CSARREENTEAFF. The DNA of the CDR3 is TGCAGTGCCCGTCGGGAGGAAAACACTGAAGCTTTCTTT.

Only a few counts were recorded for this clonotype. The chain couples TRBV20-1 to TRBJ2-1, with D perhaps TRBD2 (6 bases). The CDR3 consists of 17 residues. V was pared by 0 bases and J by 0 bases, with 15 bases between. Germline-derived CDR1 and CDR2 are DFQATT and SNEGSKA (reference sequence). CDR3 in amino acids: CSARDPERAISYNEQFF. The CDR3 bases are TGCAGTGCTAGAGATCCTGAGCGGGCCATCTCCTACAATGAGCAGTTCTTC.

In this sample, this clonotype turned up a few times. This chain connects TRBV18 to TRBJ2-7; no reliable D call. The CDR3 sequence is 14 residues long. V was cut by 3 bases and J by 1 base, with 10 bases left in between. Germline loops: CDR1 KGHSH, CDR2 LQKENI. The CDR3 loop is CASSPSRGSYEQYF. CDR3 nucleotide sequence: TGTGCCAGCTCACCTAGTCGCGGTTCCTACGAGCAGTACTTC.

The chain links TRBV5-1 to TRBJ2-7; D not resolved. The germline V gene has CDR1 SGHRS and CDR2 YFSETQ. The germline V and J ends were trimmed by 0 bases and 0 bases, with 10 bases remaining between them. CDR3 length equals 15 residues. The CDR3 region is CASSLGPRPSYEQYF. The CDR3 DNA sequence: TGCGCCAGCAGCTTGGGACCCCGCCCCTCCTACGAGCAGTACTTC.

The V gene is TRBV12-3 or TRBV12-4, the J gene TRBJ2-2; D is perhaps TRBD1 (6 bases). V was trimmed by 6 bases and J by 4 bases, leaving 21 bases between them. CDR3 length equals 17 residues. CDR3 sequence reads: CASRIRAGRGRTGELFF. The CDR3 DNA is TGTGCCAGCAGAATAAGAGCCGGCAGGGGTCGCACCGGGGAGCTGTTTTTT.

The chain couples TRBV5-1 to TRBJ1-5; D is uncertain. The length of the CDR3 is 14 residues. The germline V gene encodes CDR1 SGHRS and CDR2 YFSETQ. Trimming cost V 1 base and J 5 bases, with 10 bases left between them. This CDR3 reads CASSLLGIDQPQHF. CDR3 DNA sequence: TGCGCCAGCAGCTTGTTAGGCATCGATCAGCCCCAGCATTTT. Drawing the rest from reference TRBV5-1 and TRBJ1-5, the complete variable domain is KAGVTQTPRYLIKTRGQQVTLSCSPISGHRSVSWYQQTPGQGLQFLFEYFSETQRNKGNFPGRFSGRQFSNSRSEMNVSTLELGDSALYLCASSLLGIDQPQHFGDGTRLSIL.

Only a few counts were recorded for this clonotype. The chain couples TRBV2 to TRBJ1-2, with unresolved D. Per germline, CDR1 SNHLY and CDR2 FYNNEI. CDR3 length equals 15 residues. Trimming took 4 bases from V and 7 from J, leaving 19 bases between them. CDR3 nucleotides: TGTGCCAGCAGTGTAAGTGGAGACGGAGTTGGTGGCTACACCTTC. This gives the protein CASSVSGDGVGGYTF.

DNA for the CDR3: TGTGCCAGCTGGGTTCAGGGGGAGACCCAGTACTTC. This gives the protein CASWVQGETQYF. V usage is TRBV28 and J usage is TRBJ2-5; a weak D match, TRBD1 (6 bases). CDR3 size: 12 residues. Germline CDR1 MDHEN, CDR2 SYDVKM. V lost 8 bases and J lost 5, with 12 bases in between.

The chain combines TRBV6-5 with TRBJ1-5; D unresolved. V shed 2 bases and J shed 5 bases, with 7 bases lying between them. Germline loops: CDR1 MNHEY, CDR2 SVGAGI. The CDR3 length is 13 residues. The CDR3 nucleotides are TGTGCCAGCAGTTACCGGTGGGATCAGCCCCAGCATTTT. Residues: CASSYRWDQPQHF.

The rearrangement links TRBV5-1 to TRBJ2-1; D call uncertain. Germline assignment: CDR1 SGHRS and CDR2 YFSETQ. Trimming left V 5 bases short and J 10 bases short, with 10 bases between. The CDR3 length is 11 residues. In nucleotides, the CDR3 is TGCGCCAGCAGAAGGGTGGAGGAGCAGTTCTTC. This codes for CASRRVEEQFF.

This clonotype has a count of ten or more. The CDR3 region has the DNA TGCAGCGCCTTCACGGACAGGTACGAGCAGTACTTC. It yields the protein CSAFTDRYEQYF. The rearrangement uses TRBV29-1 and TRBJ2-7; 7 positions match TRBD1. Trimming cost V 7 bases and J 4 bases; bases outside gene matches: 7. CDR3 size: 12 residues. Germline values: CDR1 SQVTM, CDR2 ANQGSEA.

This clonotype has a count of ten or more. The chain couples TRBV20-1 to TRBJ2-1, with TRBD1 matching 9 bases. The CDR3 spans 14 residues. Germline CDR1 DFQATT, CDR2 SNEGSKA (reference sequence). J gave up 3 bases and V 5 bases, and 5 bases lay outside the gene matches. The CDR3 DNA follows: TGCAGTGCTGGCCGGGACAGGGTCTACAATGAGCAGTTCTTC. Residues: CSAGRDRVYNEQFF.

There are a few counts of this clonotype. The chain has TRBV20-1 and TRBJ1-1; 9 bases map to TRBD1. Germline V gives CDR1 DFQATT, CDR2 SNEGSKA (reference sequence). The CDR3 spans 15 residues. V shed 5 bases and J 4 bases; nucleotides not matched to a gene: 11. The CDR3 bases are TGCAGTGCTGGCACGGGACAGGGCTCGACCACTGAAGCTTTCTTT. Its translation is CSAGTGQGSTTEAFF.

The CDR3 loop is CASSETGAGGYTF. Written as DNA, the CDR3 is TGTGCCAGCAGTGAAACAGGGGCTGGAGGCTACACCTTC. The V call is TRBV2, the J call TRBJ1-2, with 7 bases identical to TRBD1. This CDR3 has 13 residues. V lost 2 bases to trimming and J lost 8 bases; unmatched junction nucleotides: 5. CDR1 and CDR2 (germline): SNHLY, FYNNEI.

The chain joins TRBV29-1 to TRBJ1-6; D gene ambiguous. The V and J ends lost 7 bases and 9 bases respectively, with 13 bases between them. Germline V gives CDR1 SQVTM, CDR2 ANQGSEA. The CDR3 is 12 residues long. The CDR3 reads CSAGFRGSPLHF. The CDR3 nucleotides are TGCAGCGCCGGCTTTCGGGGTTCACCCCTCCACTTT.

This chain links TRBV6-6 with TRBJ1-5; the D is unclear. CDR1 and CDR2 from the germline V gene are MNHNY and SVGAGI (reference sequence). Trimming took off 6 bases at V and 7 bases at J, with 10 bases between the two ends. The CDR3 length is 12 residues. Here the CDR3 reads CASRAGRQPQHF. The CDR3 coding sequence is TGTGCCAGCAGGGCCGGTAGGCAGCCCCAGCATTTT.

This clonotype occurred a few times. The chain recombines TRBV15 with TRBJ1-5; D may be TRBD1 (5 bases). Trimming removed 0 bases from V and 8 bases from J, with 17 bases in between. The CDR3 totals 16 residues. Germline lookup yields CDR1 LNHNV and CDR2 YYDKDF (reference sequence). The CDR3 coding sequence is TGTGCCACCAGCAGAGAAATCGCGGGGACCGGTAAGCCCCAGCATTTT. It translates to CATSREIAGTGKPQHF.

This clonotype came up many times. CDR3 amino acids: CASSRQSWGLEQYF. CDR3 DNA sequence: TGTGCCAGCAGCCGTCAGTCTTGGGGCCTCGAGCAGTACTTC. The chain is built from TRBV3-1 and TRBJ2-7, with a tentative D call TRBD1 (5 bases). The CDR3 extends over 14 amino acids. V lost 4 bases and J lost 6, with 16 bases in between. Germline V CDR1 and CDR2: LGHDT, YNNKEL (reference sequence).